This T cell receptor (beta chain) was sequenced for a study of T cell repertoires in cytomegalovirus infection (dated by TCRdb to the late 2010s). As for the study more broadly: Peptide stimulations targeted recently identified HLA-C-restricted CMV epitopes, whose presentation resists viral immunomodulation, together with well-studied HLA-B-restricted epitopes. Donor HLA type was relevant to the analysis, as public TCR beta signatures indicated carriage of CMV infection together with the matching HLA type. General study outcomes and caveats: The ex vivo response was dominated by HLA-C-restricted CMV-specific TCR beta clonotypes, which also provided the single most frequent clonotype in two of eight donors. In both this cohort and an independent roughly 330-donor cohort, the cumulative frequency of public TCR beta family members distinguished carriers of CMV infection plus the relevant HLA type.

Spanning cysteine to phenylalanine, the CDR3 consists of 11 amino acids. This entry keeps only the CDR3 DNA: 33 bases, framed from base 1. CDR1 and CDR2 are drawn from the germline V gene (reference sequence): MNHEY, SMNVEV. V loses 5 bases, J loses 10 bases, and the germline ends lie 11 bases apart. Sequencing instrument: Illumina HiSeq 1500. TCRdb redid the processing of the public reads, applying fastp at Q25 and MiXCR, and retained in-frame beta chains. Rows with one shared CDR3 protein collapse into an entry with the most common genes and DNA. Across this sample there are about 55,000 distinct CDR3 sequences, with over 15% seen only once. Around 67% of the sample is taken by the ten largest. Reading the label with the study, this specimen's treatment or condition is: in vitro stimulation with specific CMV peptide epitopes to enrich CMV-specific T cells. This clonotype was recorded a few times. This clone's antigen is unknown. No qualities accompany the bases; no much larger clone lies one base away.

This sequence uses TRBV27 and TRBJ1-2; the D gene cannot be resolved reliably. The sequencing here drew on CD8+ T cells from cultured PBMCs, taken from culture after CMV antigen stimulation. This receptor was identified in a human donor in good health (CMV status not recorded). Some clones in this sample may be carry-over from other donors' samples. The CDR3 loop reads CASSSGLHYTF. The sequence in DNA is TGTGCCAGCAGTAGTGGACTGCACTACACCTTC.